This TCR beta chain was documented in a study of OX40 agonist ivuxolimab in advanced cancers. Findings of the study overall: Researchers did not determine the expanded peripheral T cells' antigen specificity.

The repertoire was sequenced with immunoSEQ multiplex PCR; TCRdb's copy has only in-frame clones and lacks some. The table lists around 42,000 clones, approximately 89% of them singletons. Germline values: CDR1 MGHRA, CDR2 YSYEKL. This CDR3 comprises 13 residues. Losses at the gene ends were 5 bases for V and 9 bases for J; bases not matched to a gene: 5. In regard to this clone: Its specificity is unknown.

The chain uses TRBV4-1 and TRBJ2-1; TRBD1 aligns across 9 bases. This clonotype originated in an adult with an advanced solid tumor such as melanoma, head and neck, liver or kidney cancer. The sequenced sample was CD4+ or CD8+ T cells sorted from blood, obtained in a trial of the OX40 agonist ivuxolimab. The DNA for the CDR3 is TGCGCCAGCAGCGTTGACAGGGGGTTTGAGCAGTTCTTC. Translating it yields CASSVDRGFEQFF.